Listed below are T cell receptor beta chains from one sample, sequenced in a study of cytomegalovirus exposure and HLA in healthy donors. The protocol was immunoSEQ multiplex PCR, while the TCRdb copy is restricted to in-frame clones and leaves out a portion. The top ten hold roughly 4.2% of the sample, which has around 100,000 clones, roughly 72% seen once. Specimen: PBMCs. The receptor source for this set is a woman between 40 and 55 years old in good health and CMV-seropositive. Each CDR3 is given with its conserved first and last residue. Each record gives: D gene, clone size, V gene, J gene, CDR3 protein, CDR3 DNA. A D gene is named only where the DNA matches it firmly. The size of a clone is reported for some rows only, either as once, few or many, or as a class for expanded clones.

D: .; size: .; V: TRBV27; J: TRBJ2-2; CDR3: CASSLDRSNTGELFF; DNA: TGTGCCAGCAGTTTAGACAGGTCGAACACCGGGGAGCTGTTTTTT
D: TRBD1; size: .; V: TRBV5-1; J: TRBJ1-5; CDR3: CASSLDTGEGPQHF; DNA: TGCGCCAGCAGCTTAGACACAGGGGAAGGTCCCCAGCATTTT
D: TRBD1; size: .; V: TRBV15; J: TRBJ1-2; CDR3: CATSRDQGGVNYTF; DNA: TGTGCCACCAGCAGAGATCAGGGGGGAGTTAACTACACCTTC
D: .; size: .; V: TRBV5-6; J: TRBJ2-7; CDR3: CASSFQQAPYEQYF; DNA: TGTGCCAGCAGCTTCCAGCAGGCCCCATACGAGCAGTACTTC
D: TRBD2; size: few; V: TRBV9; J: TRBJ2-3; CDR3: CASSFGLAGNTDTQYF; DNA: TGTGCCAGCAGCTTCGGACTAGCGGGAAACACAGATACGCAGTATTTT
D: .; size: .; V: TRBV9; J: TRBJ1-1; CDR3: CASSVGITGTDTEAFF; DNA: TGTGCCAGCAGCGTAGGAATCACAGGGACGGACACTGAAGCTTTCTTT
D: .; size: few; V: TRBV6-4; J: TRBJ1-5; CDR3: CASSEGNGNQPQHF; DNA: TGTGCCAGCAGTGAGGGCAATGGCAATCAGCCCCAGCATTTT
D: TRBD1; size: .; V: TRBV7-2; J: TRBJ2-7; CDR3: CASSALGTGPGEQYF; DNA: TGTGCCAGCAGCGCGCTCGGGACAGGGCCAGGTGAGCAGTACTTC
D: .; size: .; V: TRBV9; J: TRBJ2-2; CDR3: CASSPQPQGLGGELFF; DNA: TGTGCCAGCAGCCCTCAACCCCAGGGTCTTGGCGGGGAGCTGTTTTTT
D: TRBD2; size: .; V: TRBV29-1; J: TRBJ2-7; CDR3: CSVEELAGTYEQYF; DNA: TGCAGCGTTGAAGAACTAGCGGGAACCTACGAGCAGTACTTC
D: TRBD1; size: few; V: TRBV19; J: TRBJ2-3; CDR3: CASSSRDRSTDTQYF; DNA: TGTGCCAGTAGTTCCCGGGACAGGAGCACAGATACGCAGTATTTT